Listed below are T cell receptor beta chains from one sample, sequenced in a study of control samples from healthy donors and cancer patients. Sequenced by immunoSEQ multiplex PCR; TCRdb stores in-frame clones only, minus some. The data show under 150,000 clones, about nine tenths seen once. Material for sequencing was blood. These receptors all stem from a woman in her twenties or thirties in good health. CDR3s include the opening cysteine and the closing phenylalanine or tryptophan. Each record gives: clone size, J gene, D gene, V gene, CDR3 DNA, CDR3 protein. A D gene is named only where the DNA matches it firmly. The size entry is marked missing in some rows and otherwise reads once, few, many or a size class.

once TRBJ1-2 - TRBV24-1 TGTGCCACCAGATTGGGACACCAACCTAACTATGGCTACACCTTC CATRLGHQPNYGYTF
- TRBJ1-1 TRBD1 TRBV5-4 TGTGCCAGCAGCTACCAGGGGGCCCAGAACACTGAAGCTTTCTTT CASSYQGAQNTEAFF
- TRBJ1-2 - TRBV7-6 TGTGCCAGCAGCTTAGTGTCGGGGTATGGCTACACCTTC CASSLVSGYGYTF
once TRBJ2-7 TRBD2 TRBV19 TGTGCCAGTACCCTAGCGGGAAGAGATACCGAGCAGTACTTC CASTLAGRDTEQYF
- TRBJ1-2 - TRBV2 TGTGCCAGCAGTGATGGGCGGGTCTATGGCTACACCTTC CASSDGRVYGYTF
- TRBJ1-1 - TRBV27 TGTGCCAGCAACACCGTGGGCACTGAAGCTTTCTTT CASNTVGTEAFF
- TRBJ2-5 - TRBV5-1 TGCGCCAGCAGCTTAGCGGGACAGGAAGAGACCCAGTACTTC CASSLAGQEETQYF
- TRBJ1-1 TRBD1 TRBV7-2 TGTGCCAGCAGCGTAGTCAGGGGGCGGACTGAAGCTTTCTTT CASSVVRGRTEAFF
- TRBJ2-1 TRBD2 TRBV3-1/TRBV3-2 TGTGCCAGCAGCCCTCTGGTAGCGGGAGCCTACAATGAGCAGTTCTTC CASSPLVAGAYNEQFF
once TRBJ1-1 - TRBV7-2 TGTGCCAGCAGCTCCCTCGGGGTGGGTAGAACTGAAGCTTTCTTT CASSSLGVGRTEAFF
- TRBJ2-7 - TRBV7-2 TGTGCCAGCAGCTTGGTCGGCGGCTCCTACGAGCAGTACTTC CASSLVGGSYEQYF
- TRBJ1-6 - TRBV19 TGTGCCAGTAGTATAGATCGCGTCACGAATAATTCACCCCTCCACTTT CASSIDRVTNNSPLHF
- TRBJ2-6 - TRBV5-5 TGTGCCAGCAGCTCCTCCGTTATATCGGCAGGGAGGACTGGGGCCAACGTCCTGACTTTC CASSSSVISAGRTGANVLTF
- TRBJ1-5 TRBD1 TRBV27 TGTGCCAGCAGTCTCCGGGACAGGTCAGGTGCCCAGCATTTT CASSLRDRSGAQHF
- TRBJ2-5 TRBD2 TRBV6-6 TGTGCCAGCAGTTACTCTAGCGGGCAAGAGACCCAGTACTTC CASSYSSGQETQYF
- TRBJ2-1 - TRBV10-2 TGCGCCAGCAGTGTCTTAGTAGCGGAGTTTAACAATGAGCAGTTCTTC CASSVLVAEFNNEQFF
- TRBJ2-5 - TRBV13 TGTGCCAGCAGCCACGGCGAGACCCAGTACTTC CASSHGETQYF
- TRBJ1-3 - TRBV14 TGTGCCAGCAGCCTGGACAGCGCAGCTGGAAACACCATATATTTT CASSLDSAAGNTIYF
once TRBJ1-1 - TRBV10-3 TGTGCCATCAGTGAGATGCAGGGGACTCCCACTGAAGCTTTCTTT CAISEMQGTPTEAFF
- TRBJ2-5 - TRBV5-4 TGTGCCAGCAGTTCCGCTAGGGACCTAGAGACCCAGTACTTC CASSSARDLETQYF
- TRBJ1-2 - TRBV29-1 TGCAGCGTTGGGAACAGCGCCCGGGATGGCTACACCTTC CSVGNSARDGYTF
- TRBJ1-1 TRBD1 TRBV7-9 TGTGCCAGCAGCTTGACAGGGACTGAAGCTTTCTTT CASSLTGTEAFF
- TRBJ2-7 - TRBV4-2 TGTGCCAGCACCCCCAATCCTGGGGGTTCCTACGAGCAGTACTTC CASTPNPGGSYEQYF
few TRBJ1-1 - TRBV7-2 TGTGCCAGCAGCTTAGGTTTCAATCGGGCTTTCTTT CASSLGFNRAFF
- TRBJ2-3 - TRBV6-2/TRBV6-3 TGTGCCAGCAGTTACTCGGCCGGGGATGCAACAGATACGCAGTATTTT CASSYSAGDATDTQYF
once TRBJ2-7 - TRBV6-5 TGTGCCAGCAGCCCCTCCGGCAGGGGAGGCGAGCAGTACTTC CASSPSGRGGEQYF
- TRBJ2-7 TRBD2 TRBV28 TGTGCCAGCAGTTTCGGGACACAGGGACTAGCGGGAAGCCCCACGGGAAACTACGAGCAGTACTTC CASSFGTQGLAGSPTGNYEQYF
- TRBJ2-7 - TRBV5-6 TGTGCCAGCAGCTTGGTGGCAGGACCCTACGAGCAGTACTTC CASSLVAGPYEQYF
- TRBJ1-2 - TRBV6-6 TGTGCCAGCAGTTCATACCCAGACACCTATGGCTACACCTTC CASSSYPDTYGYTF
- TRBJ1-5 - TRBV30 TGTGCCTGGAGTGGCGGAGGCAGGGAGGGGCAGCCCCAGCATTTT CAWSGGGREGQPQHF
- TRBJ1-6 - TRBV27 TGTGCCAGCAGTTTTAGGGGTTCACCCCTCCACTTT CASSFRGSPLHF
- TRBJ2-3 - TRBV4-1 TGCGCCAGCAGCCCGGGGGGCGGGGCGCGAGGGCTTACAGATACGCAGTATTTT CASSPGGGARGLTDTQYF
- TRBJ2-1 - TRBV4-2 TGTGCCAGCAGCCAAGTGCGCGCCCTCTACAATGAGCAGTTCTTC CASSQVRALYNEQFF
- TRBJ2-7 - TRBV3-1/TRBV3-2 TGTGCCAGCAGCGCGGACAGCCGACTTTTTTACGAGCAGTACTTC CASSADSRLFYEQYF
- TRBJ2-1 TRBD1 TRBV15 TGTGCCACCAGCAGAGCCGGGACAGTCTACAATGAGCAGTTCTTC CATSRAGTVYNEQFF
- TRBJ2-7 - TRBV10-3 TGTGCCGCATCGAGGGATCGGGGCGCCTACGAGCAGTACTTC CAASRDRGAYEQYF
- TRBJ1-1 - TRBV14 TGTGCCAGCAGCCTATGGGCCGGAGCTGAAGCTTTCTTT CASSLWAGAEAFF
- TRBJ2-7 TRBD2 TRBV29-1 TGCAGCGTTTCTACTAGCGGGAGTCAGACGGGGGAGCAGTACTTC CSVSTSGSQTGEQYF
- TRBJ2-1 TRBD2 TRBV24-1 TGTGCCACCAGTGATTCCTTAGCGGGAGGGCCAGATGAGCAGTTCTTC CATSDSLAGGPDEQFF
- TRBJ2-7 TRBD1 TRBV19 TGTGCCAGTAGTATTTTAGAGACAGGGGGCGTGGACGAGCAGTACTTC CASSILETGGVDEQYF
- TRBJ1-5 - TRBV6-1 TGTGCCAGCAGTGAGGCGAGGATCCTCCTTTCCAATCAGCCCCAGCATTTT CASSEARILLSNQPQHF
- TRBJ2-4 - TRBV7-9 TGTGCCAGCAGCTTAGCGCTGACAGCTCCTACGTACTTC CASSLALTAPTYF
- TRBJ1-2 - TRBV13 TGTGCCAGCAGCTTCGGGAGGTCCCACAACTATGGCTACACCTTC CASSFGRSHNYGYTF